The 27 T cell receptor beta chains given below trace back to one sample, sequenced in a study. TCRdb redid the calling of the RT-PCR reads with MiXCR, one entry per CDR3 protein. Among 550,000 to 750,000 distinct CDR3 sequences listed, 13% to 15% were seen once. The sample consisted of memory CD4+ T cells from blood. The source is a female donor in good health, serving as a healthy control.

The sample holds a few counts of this clonotype. This chain connects TRBV5-1 to TRBJ2-5, with 7 nucleotides matching TRBD1. Germline lookup yields CDR1 SGHRS and CDR2 YFSETQ. The V and J ends lost 5 bases and 3 bases, in that order; junction bases with no gene match: 10. CDR3 size: 15 residues. CDR3: CASRLGTVGKETQYF. The CDR3 bases are TGCGCCAGCAGACTCGGGACAGTGGGAAAAGAGACCCAGTACTTC.

The CDR3 DNA is TGTGCCAGCAGTTACCACGGACAGGGTCCCTACGAGCAGTACTTC. Its protein is CASSYHGQGPYEQYF. V is TRBV6-2 or TRBV6-3 and J is TRBJ2-7; 8 nucleotides agree with TRBD1. V was pared by 2 bases and J by 2 bases, with 5 bases of the junction left unmatched. CDR1 MNHEY and CDR2 SVGEGT come from the germline V gene. The CDR3 covers 15 residues.

This clonotype was seen a few times. The chain links TRBV12-3 or TRBV12-4 to TRBJ2-2, with 11 bases fitting TRBD2. The CDR3 has 15 residues. With 3 bases clipped from V and 5 bases from J, the junction kept 2 bases outside the gene matches. Here the CDR3 DNA reads TGTGCCAGCAGTTTTTCTAGCGGGGGGACCGGGGAGCTGTTTTTT. This sequence encodes CASSFSSGGTGELFF.

This clonotype was seen repeatedly, ten times or more. The rearrangement links TRBV24-1 to TRBJ2-1, with D possibly matching TRBD1 (6 bases). This CDR3 is 14 amino acids long. Trimming removed 0 bases from V and 13 bases from J, with 15 bases in between. Germline CDR1 and CDR2: KGHDR and SFDVKD. CDR3 in amino acids: CATSDLRTVQNQFF. The CDR3, as DNA: TGTGCCACCAGTGATTTGAGGACAGTCCAAAACCAGTTCTTC.

This clonotype was found a few times. The V and J genes are TRBV12-3 or TRBV12-4 and TRBJ2-6; 8 positions agree with TRBD1. The CDR3 has 17 amino acids. The V segment lost 6 bases and the J segment 0 bases; nucleotides outside the gene matches: 7. As DNA, the CDR3 is TGTGCCAGCAGACCGGGACAGGCGGCCTCTGGGGCCAACGTCCTGACTTTC. Its protein product is CASRPGQAASGANVLTF.

A few counts support this clonotype. This chain connects TRBV7-2 to TRBJ1-5; D might be TRBD1 (5 bases). Germline V gene data show CDR1 as SGHTA and CDR2 as FQGNSA. Trimming took 4 bases from V and 6 from J, leaving 16 bases between them. The CDR3 is 15 amino acids. In DNA, the CDR3 is TGTGCCAGCAGCTCACAAATCCGGGGGGTTCAGCCCCAGCATTTT. Residues: CASSSQIRGVQPQHF.

This clonotype has only a few counts. The chain is built from TRBV5-1 and TRBJ2-7, with D unresolved. Trimming left V 0 bases short and J 3 bases short, with 13 bases between. Germline CDR1 SGHRS, CDR2 YFSETQ. This CDR3 is 15 amino acids long. CDR3 in DNA: TGCGCCAGCAGCTTGGACAGCCAGGCAGGCTACGAGCAGTACTTC. Amino acid sequence: CASSLDSQAGYEQYF.

In the case of this clonotype: An end of the junction does not agree with germline; a read error may underlie this. The CDR3: CASSKGTGESQYF. CDR3 nucleotide sequence: TGTGCCAGCTCAAAGGGGACAGGAGAGTCCCAGTACTTC. The chain employs TRBV18 and TRBJ2-5; 8 bases match TRBD1. The length of the CDR3 is 13 residues. Looked up from germline, CDR1 is KGHSH and CDR2 is LQKENI.

This clonotype was found many times. V is TRBV9 and J is TRBJ1-1; D gene uncertain. Germline V lookup: CDR1 SGDLS, CDR2 YYNGEE. V lost 1 base and J lost 2, with 9 bases in between. The CDR3 runs 14 residues. The CDR3 region is CASSVQAFNTEAFF. DNA for the CDR3: TGTGCCAGCAGCGTACAGGCTTTCAACACTGAAGCTTTCTTT.

This clonotype was seen repeatedly, ten times or more. This chain uses TRBV20-1 with TRBJ2-7, with 9 bases lining up with TRBD1. The CDR3 consists of 14 residues. Losses at the gene ends were 0 bases for V and 7 bases for J; bases not matched to a gene: 7. The germline V gene has CDR1 DFQATT and CDR2 SNEGSKA (reference sequence). The CDR3 region is CSARDGTGLREQYF. The DNA for the CDR3 is TGCAGTGCTAGAGATGGGACAGGGTTAAGGGAGCAGTACTTC.

The table lists this clonotype with many counts. This chain uses TRBV5-6 with TRBJ2-7; D gene unclear. The CDR3 has 11 residues. The germline gives CDR1 SGHDT, CDR2 YYEEEE. Trimming shortened V by 4 bases and J by 7 bases, and 9 bases separated the two germline ends. The CDR3 loop reads CASSTQQEQYF. In DNA, the CDR3 is TGTGCCAGCAGCACTCAACAGGAGCAGTACTTC.

In its sample, this clonotype was seen a few times. The CDR3 region is CASSPTSRTGELFF. The CDR3 nucleotides are TGTGCCAGCAGCCCCACCTCTCGTACCGGGGAGCTGTTTTTT. J is TRBJ2-2 and V is TRBV7-3; no clear D. Trimming took 5 bases from V and 5 from J, leaving 12 bases between them. The CDR3 has 14 residues. The germline V gene encodes CDR1 SGHTA and CDR2 FQGTGA.

This chain joins TRBV7-2 and TRBJ1-1; D is unclear. There are 12 residues in the CDR3. Germline assignment: CDR1 SGHTA and CDR2 FQGNSA. Trimming took 8 bases from V and 6 from J, leaving 13 bases between them. CDR3 sequence: CASLRKWAEAFF. For the CDR3, the DNA is TGTGCCAGCTTACGTAAGTGGGCTGAAGCTTTCTTT.

There are many counts of this clonotype. This sequence joins TRBV6-6 and TRBJ2-1; TRBD2 matches at 10 bases. The V gene end was trimmed by 2 bases and the J gene end by 8 bases; junction bases not matched to a gene: 6. The CDR3 runs 15 residues. Germline assignment: CDR1 MNHNY and CDR2 SVGAGI (reference sequence). This CDR3 is CASSYGAGGTDEQFF. The CDR3 DNA sequence: TGTGCCAGCAGTTACGGAGCGGGAGGGACAGATGAGCAGTTCTTC.

Only a few counts were recorded for this clonotype. This rearrangement joins TRBV30 to TRBJ1-6, with unresolved D. This CDR3 is built from 13 residues. V was clipped by 1 base and J by 7 bases, with 8 bases between them. Germline CDR1 GTSNPN, CDR2 SVGIG (reference sequence). The CDR3 DNA sequence: TGTGCCTGGAGTGCCCGGAAGAATTCACCCCTCCACTTT. Protein product: CAWSARKNSPLHF.

This clonotype was recorded many times. The chain has TRBV6-2 or TRBV6-3 and TRBJ2-7; D gene ambiguous. This CDR3 is 11 amino acids long. The germline CDR1 and CDR2 sequences are MNHEY and SVGEGT. Deletions cut 3 bases from V and 6 bases from J, with 6 bases between. For the CDR3, the DNA is TGTGCCAGCAGTTATCTTGGCGAGCAGTACTTC. It codes for CASSYLGEQYF.

This clonotype was counted ten times or more. This chain links TRBV12-3 or TRBV12-4 with TRBJ2-4; 7 bases align to TRBD1. CDR3 length: 18 amino acids. With V trimmed by 5 bases and J by 0 bases, 13 bases remained unmatched. CDR3 loop: CASSPGTALNLAKNIQYF. CDR3 in DNA: TGTGCCAGCAGTCCGGGGACAGCCCTTAATCTAGCCAAAAACATTCAGTACTTC.

This clonotype occurred a few times. The chain couples TRBV3-1 to TRBJ1-2; TRBD1 might be the D (6 bases). Looked up from germline, CDR1 is LGHDT and CDR2 is YNNKEL (reference sequence). The germline V and J ends were trimmed by 6 bases and 5 bases, with 16 bases remaining between them. The CDR3 spans 14 residues. The chain's CDR3 is CASSPDSGAYGYTF. The CDR3 coding sequence is TGTGCCAGCAGTCCGGACAGTGGGGCGTATGGCTACACCTTC.

This clonotype was observed a few times. This chain connects TRBV19 to TRBJ1-1; 7 nucleotides align to TRBD1. The CDR3 is made up of 12 amino acids. The J segment lost 11 bases and the V segment lost 6 bases, leaving 9 bases of the junction unmatched. Germline V lookup: CDR1 LNHDA, CDR2 SQIVND (reference sequence). CDR3 DNA sequence: TGTGCCAGTAGAACGACAGGGTTTCGGGCTTTCTTT. Amino acids: CASRTTGFRAFF.

The chain employs TRBV4-1 and TRBJ2-1; D gene uncertain. V was clipped by 0 bases and J by 7 bases, with 19 bases between them. Looked up from germline, CDR1 is MGHRA and CDR2 is YSYEKL. This CDR3 is built from 17 residues. CDR3 in DNA: TGCGCCAGCAGCCAAGATCAAAGAGGAGTAATCAAGAATGAGCAGTTCTTC. Amino acid sequence: CASSQDQRGVIKNEQFF.

This clonotype was observed many times. The chain joins TRBV15 to TRBJ2-7; TRBD2 agrees at 16 bases. V shed 2 bases, J shed 5 bases, and the junction held 12 bases outside the gene matches. The CDR3 contains 19 residues. Germline loops: CDR1 LNHNV, CDR2 YYDKDF (reference sequence). CDR3 DNA: TGTGCCACCAGCAGACTTATGGGACTAGCGGGAGGGCCTGTGCACGAGCAGTACTTC. Translation: CATSRLMGLAGGPVHEQYF.

In its sample, this clonotype was seen a few times. The V and J genes are TRBV9 and TRBJ2-3, with 8 nucleotides matching TRBD2. V lost 4 bases, J lost 3 bases, and 10 bases stayed unmatched. There are 16 residues in the CDR3. From germline, CDR1 is SGDLS and CDR2 YYNGEE. The CDR3 DNA follows: TGTGCCAGCAGCCCTATACTCGGGGGGGCGACAGATACGCAGTATTTT. It is translated as CASSPILGGATDTQYF.

This clonotype was seen a handful of times. This chain uses TRBV18 with TRBJ2-3, with TRBD2 matching over 8 bases. Germline-derived CDR1 and CDR2 are KGHSH and LQKENI. The CDR3 has 15 amino acids. V was clipped by 7 bases and J by 3 bases; unmatched bases: 9. The CDR3 sequence is CASWKREPRTDTQYF. DNA for the CDR3: TGTGCCAGCTGGAAGCGGGAGCCCAGGACAGATACGCAGTATTTT.

The gene calls are TRBV20-1 and TRBJ2-1; 11 nucleotides align to TRBD2. CDR1 DFQATT and CDR2 SNEGSKA come from the germline V gene (reference sequence). Losses at the gene ends were 1 base for V and 0 bases for J; bases not matched to a gene: 17. CDR3 length: 21 amino acids. CDR3 bases: TGCAGTGCTAGAGGTGGGTCTGGTACTAGCGGGAGACCGAGCTCCTACAATGAGCAGTTCTTC. It translates to CSARGGSGTSGRPSSYNEQFF.

This clonotype was recorded at least ten times. This chain links TRBV29-1 with TRBJ2-5; D remains ambiguous. Deletions cut 2 bases from V and 5 bases from J, with 12 bases between. Per germline, CDR1 SQVTM and CDR2 ANQGSEA. CDR3 length: 13 amino acids. CDR3 loop: CSVEQGSRETQYF. CDR3 in DNA: TGCAGCGTTGAACAAGGCAGTCGGGAGACCCAGTACTTC.

This clonotype was seen a handful of times. The chain has TRBV20-1 and TRBJ1-3, with 7 bases that match TRBD1. CDR1 DFQATT and CDR2 SNEGSKA come from the germline V gene (reference sequence). The CDR3 covers 13 residues. V dropped 4 bases and J dropped 4; count of bases not matched to a gene: 4. CDR3 nucleotide sequence: TGCAGTGCTAAGACAGGGTTGGGAAACACCATATATTTT. This encodes CSAKTGLGNTIYF.

This clonotype was seen only a few times. The gene calls are TRBV27 and TRBJ2-1; maybe TRBD2 (5 bases). CDR3 length: 16 amino acids. CDR1 and CDR2 (germline): MNHEY, SMNVEV (reference sequence). Trimming removed 2 bases at V and 7 bases at J, with 18 bases between. CDR3 DNA sequence: TGTGCCAGCAGTTTACCCTTATACGGGAACAGAAATGAGCAGTTCTTC. This gives the protein CASSLPLYGNRNEQFF.